Below, 22 T cell receptor beta chains from the same sample are listed, as sequenced in a study of blood T cell repertoires in COVID-19. Generated by immunoSEQ multiplex PCR, the TCRdb table keeps only in-frame clones and is missing some. This sample has roughly 250,000 clones, with around 82% found just once. Sequencing input: peripheral blood. The receptors shown here come from a person aged 65-85 years with COVID-19, enrolled during active disease.

This rearrangement joins TRBV5-5 to TRBJ1-5; possibly TRBD1 for D (5 bases). Per germline, CDR1 SGHKS and CDR2 YYEKEE (reference sequence). CDR3 length: 16 amino acids. V lost 5 bases, J lost 1 base, and 16 bases lay in between. Here the CDR3 reads CASRPLGGVSNQPQHF. CDR3 coding DNA: TGTGCCAGCAGGCCGCTCGGAGGGGTGAGCAATCAGCCCCAGCATTTT.

This chain links TRBV28 with TRBJ2-5, with D perhaps matching TRBD1 (5 bases). This CDR3 spans 13 amino acids. The germline CDR1 and CDR2 sequences are MDHEN and SYDVKM. Between the trimmed V and J ends, which lost 7 bases and 2 bases, there was a span of 11 bases. The DNA for the CDR3 is TGTGCCAGCAACAGGAGAGCACAAGAGACCCAGTACTTC. Translation gives CASNRRAQETQYF.

The chain recombines TRBV10-3 with TRBJ2-1, with D unresolved. V lost 10 bases, J lost 6 bases, and 13 bases lay in between. This CDR3 is 12 amino acids long. CDR1 and CDR2 (germline): ENHRY, SYGVKD. The CDR3 reads CATRREVNEQFF. The CDR3 coding sequence is TGTGCCACCCGTCGTGAGGTCAATGAGCAGTTCTTC.

The chain is built from TRBV18 and TRBJ1-2; TRBD1 matches 9 bases. CDR3 length: 15 amino acids. The V segment lost 3 bases and the J segment 4 bases; nucleotides outside the gene matches: 6. Germline V gene data show CDR1 as KGHSH and CDR2 as LQKENI. The CDR3 DNA reads TGTGCCAGCTCACCCACAGGGGGCGTATTCTATGGCTACACCTTC. Encoded protein: CASSPTGGVFYGYTF.

The gene calls are TRBV6-6 and TRBJ2-7; perhaps TRBD1 as D (6 bases). The CDR3 runs to 14 residues. Trimming shortened V by 2 bases and J by 3 bases, and 11 bases separated the two germline ends. Germline assignment: CDR1 MNHNY and CDR2 SVGAGI (reference sequence). The CDR3 protein is CASSYLTGIYEQYF. CDR3 in DNA: TGTGCCAGCAGTTACCTCACAGGGATCTACGAGCAGTACTTC.

The J gene is TRBJ2-4, the V gene TRBV21-1; whether TRBD1, the table's D call, matches the DNA was not checked. TRBV21-1 is termed a pseudogene. The CDR3 spans 14 residues. As DNA, the CDR3 is TGTGCCAGCAGCTCTCGTCAGGGGTTGGACATTCAGTACTTC. It specifies CASSSRQGLDIQYF.

The gene calls are TRBV3-1 (or the pseudogene TRBV3-2) and TRBJ1-2; D uncertain. CDR3 size: 14 residues. The ends were cut back, 3 bases at V and 8 bases at J, with 16 bases in the middle. Germline CDR1 reads LGHDT; CDR2 reads YNNKEL (reference sequence). The CDR3 DNA is TGTGCCAGCAGCCAGACCCGCCGGGGTGACGGCTACACCTTC. It codes for CASSQTRRGDGYTF.

The J gene is TRBJ2-5, the V gene TRBV29-1; 9 nucleotides agree with TRBD2. With V trimmed by 3 bases and J by 2 bases, 4 bases remained unmatched. The CDR3 has 14 residues. CDR1 SQVTM and CDR2 ANQGSEA come from the germline V gene. The CDR3 coding sequence is TGCAGCGTTGAGGTAGCGGGAGCACAAGAGACCCAGTACTTC. As protein: CSVEVAGAQETQYF.

The chain has TRBV7-9 and TRBJ1-4, with D perhaps TRBD1 (5 bases). Trimming cost V 3 bases and J 0 bases, with 11 bases left between them. Germline lookup yields CDR1 SEHNR and CDR2 FQNEAQ (reference sequence). This CDR3 is built from 16 residues. CDR3: CASSFDSLSTNEKLFF. CDR3 nucleotide sequence: TGTGCCAGCAGCTTCGACAGCCTCTCAACTAATGAAAAACTGTTTTTT.

The chain carries TRBV27 and TRBJ2-5, with TRBD2 identical over 12 bases. In germline, CDR1 is MNHEY, CDR2 SMNVEV (reference sequence). V lost 2 bases, J lost 5 bases, and 3 bases stayed unmatched. The CDR3 runs 15 residues. The CDR3 region is CASSLGLAGRETQYF. The CDR3 DNA follows: TGTGCCAGCAGTTTAGGACTAGCGGGGCGGGAGACCCAGTACTTC.

The chain is built from TRBV19 and TRBJ2-1, with D possibly matching TRBD2 (7 bases). Germline V gene sequence: CDR1 LNHDA, CDR2 SQIVND (reference sequence). The V gene lost 3 bases and the J gene lost 7 bases, with 16 bases spanning the gap. The CDR3 is 15 amino acids. The CDR3 is CASSIGGAVWNEQFF. Here the CDR3 DNA reads TGTGCCAGTAGTATTGGGGGGGCCGTGTGGAATGAGCAGTTCTTC.

There are a few counts of this clone. V and J are TRBV18 and TRBJ1-4; tentative D call: TRBD1 (5 bases). Trimming removed 1 base from V and 0 bases from J, with 12 bases in between. The germline V gene has CDR1 KGHSH and CDR2 LQKENI. The CDR3 has 17 amino acids. The CDR3 DNA reads as TGTGCCAGCTCACCACGCGCAGGGCCTACAACTAATGAAAAACTGTTTTTT. It translates to CASSPRAGPTTNEKLFF.

The gene calls are TRBV5-6 and TRBJ1-4, with TRBD1 matching over 7 bases. CDR3 size: 16 residues. J gave up 6 bases and V 4 bases, and 12 bases lay outside the gene matches. Germline V gives CDR1 SGHDT, CDR2 YYEEEE. CDR3 coding DNA: TGTGCCAGCAGCCCCGGAACGGGACAGCCTTATGAAAAACTGTTTTTT. This encodes CASSPGTGQPYEKLFF.

The rearrangement links TRBV3-1 (or the pseudogene TRBV3-2) to TRBJ2-3, with D unresolved. Germline CDR1 LGHDT, CDR2 YNNKEL (reference sequence). The CDR3 loop spans 14 amino acids. V was shortened by 4 bases and J by 10 bases, with 18 bases between the two germline ends. CDR3 sequence: CASSLNGLAAPQYF. The CDR3 nucleotides read TGTGCCAGCAGCCTAAACGGTCTTGCGGCTCCGCAGTATTTT.

This clone was seen once. This sequence joins TRBV19 and TRBJ1-2; no definite D call. Germline lookup yields CDR1 LNHDA and CDR2 SQIVND (reference sequence). Deletions cut 6 bases from V and 6 bases from J, with 17 bases between. The CDR3 extends over 14 amino acids. In DNA, the CDR3 is TGTGCCAGTAGCCCCCGGACTGGGAGGGATGGCTACACCTTC. This codes for CASSPRTGRDGYTF.

The V call is TRBV5-5, the J call TRBJ2-3; D perhaps matches TRBD2 (7 bases). The V end lost 1 base, the J end lost 6 bases, and 21 bases lay between the germline ends. The CDR3 totals 17 residues. Germline V gene sequence: CDR1 SGHKS, CDR2 YYEKEE (reference sequence). CDR3 nucleotide sequence: TGTGCCAGCAGCTTGTTTGCGGGGGCGGGGATTCGGGATACGCAGTATTTT. It codes for CASSLFAGAGIRDTQYF.

The rearrangement joins TRBV28 to TRBJ1-2; no clear D gene. Trimming shortened V by 2 bases and J by 12 bases, and 13 bases separated the two germline ends. The length of the CDR3 is 12 residues. CDR1 and CDR2 from the germline V gene are MDHEN and SYDVKM. The CDR3 region has the DNA TGTGCCAGCAGTTTAGGAGGGCCCTCTCACACCTTC. Its protein product is CASSLGGPSHTF.

This sequence joins TRBV7-2 and TRBJ2-3, with 7 bases identical to TRBD1. This CDR3 is built from 15 residues. The germline V gene has CDR1 SGHTA and CDR2 FQGNSA. V was clipped by 1 base and J by 1 base; unmatched bases: 2. CDR3 protein: CASSLDGQGTDTQYF. The CDR3 DNA reads TGTGCCAGCAGCTTAGACGGACAGGGCACAGATACGCAGTATTTT.

This CDR3 is CASSSPPGQNNEKLFF. The CDR3 DNA sequence: TGTGCCAGTAGTAGCCCACCGGGACAGAATAATGAAAAACTGTTTTTT. The chain has TRBV19 and TRBJ1-4, with 7 bases identical to TRBD1. V dropped 4 bases and J dropped 4; count of bases not matched to a gene: 9. The CDR3 has 16 residues. From germline, CDR1 is LNHDA and CDR2 SQIVND (reference sequence).

The rearrangement uses TRBV4-3 and TRBJ1-2; the D is unclear. This CDR3 spans 15 amino acids. V dropped 3 bases and J dropped 8 bases, with 19 bases sitting between them. The germline gives CDR1 LGHNA, CDR2 YSLEER. In nucleotides, the CDR3 is TGCGCCAGCAGCCAGGTTACTGGGGAGGAGGAGGGCTACACCTTC. Its protein product is CASSQVTGEEEGYTF.

This chain links TRBV24-1 with TRBJ2-1; 11 nucleotides align to TRBD1. This CDR3 region has 16 residues. V shed 3 bases, J shed 8 bases, and the junction held 8 bases outside the gene matches. CDR1 is KGHDR and CDR2 is SFDVKD in the germline V gene. In DNA, the CDR3 is TGTGCCACCAGTGATCGGACAGGGGGCGCCAGGGATGAGCAGTTCTTC. This translates into CATSDRTGGARDEQFF.

V and J are TRBV4-1 and TRBJ2-1; D is perhaps TRBD2 (6 bases). This CDR3 has 14 residues. Germline assignment: CDR1 MGHRA and CDR2 YSYEKL. Deletions cut 7 bases from V and 5 bases from J, with 15 bases between. The CDR3 region is CASTATGGDNEQFF. The CDR3 region has the DNA TGCGCCAGCACCGCAACCGGGGGAGACAATGAGCAGTTCTTC.